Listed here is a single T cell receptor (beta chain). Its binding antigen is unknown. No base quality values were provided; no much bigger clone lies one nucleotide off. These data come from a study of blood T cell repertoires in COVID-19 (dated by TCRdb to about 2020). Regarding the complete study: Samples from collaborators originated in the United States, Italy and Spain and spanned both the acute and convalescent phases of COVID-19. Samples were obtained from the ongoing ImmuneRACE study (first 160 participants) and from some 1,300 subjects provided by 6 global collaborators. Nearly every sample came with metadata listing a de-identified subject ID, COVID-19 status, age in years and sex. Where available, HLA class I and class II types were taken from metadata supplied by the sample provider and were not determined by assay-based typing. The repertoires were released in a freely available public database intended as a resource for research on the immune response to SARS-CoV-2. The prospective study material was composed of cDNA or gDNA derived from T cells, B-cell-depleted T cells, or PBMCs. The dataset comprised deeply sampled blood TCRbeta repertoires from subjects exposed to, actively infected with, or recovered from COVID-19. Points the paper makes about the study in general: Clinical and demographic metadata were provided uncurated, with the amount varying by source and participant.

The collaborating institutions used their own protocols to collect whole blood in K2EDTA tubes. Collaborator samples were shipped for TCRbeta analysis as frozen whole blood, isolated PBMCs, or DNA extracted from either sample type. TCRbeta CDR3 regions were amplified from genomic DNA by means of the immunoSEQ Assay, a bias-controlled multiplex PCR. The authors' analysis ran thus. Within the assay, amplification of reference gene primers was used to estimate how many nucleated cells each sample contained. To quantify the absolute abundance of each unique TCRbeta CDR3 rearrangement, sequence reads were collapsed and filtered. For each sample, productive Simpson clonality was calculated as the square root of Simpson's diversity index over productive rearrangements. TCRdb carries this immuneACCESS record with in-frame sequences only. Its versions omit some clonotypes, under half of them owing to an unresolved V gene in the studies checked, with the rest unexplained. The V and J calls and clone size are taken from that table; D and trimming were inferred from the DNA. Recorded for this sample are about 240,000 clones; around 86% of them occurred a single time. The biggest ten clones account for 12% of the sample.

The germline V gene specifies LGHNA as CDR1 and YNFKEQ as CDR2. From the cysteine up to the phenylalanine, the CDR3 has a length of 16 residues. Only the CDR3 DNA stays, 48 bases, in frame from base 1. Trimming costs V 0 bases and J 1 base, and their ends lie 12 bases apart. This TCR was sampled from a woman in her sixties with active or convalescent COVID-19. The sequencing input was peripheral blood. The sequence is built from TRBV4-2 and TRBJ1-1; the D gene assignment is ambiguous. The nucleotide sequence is TGTGCCAGCAGCCAAGATCTGAGGGCCGAGAACACTGAAGCTTTCTTT. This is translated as CASSQDLRAENTEAFF.